The clone carrying this TCR beta chain was detected ten times or more. Template material for amplifying TCR beta CDR3 regions consisted of RNA transcripts. In the first-round RT-PCR of the TCR CDR3, the HTBI primer set was used. TCRdb fed the multiplex PCR reads into MiXCR, producing one record per CDR3 protein. The table includes about 480,000 distinct CDR3 sequences, around a quarter detected once. The sample originates from a study of T cells in Graves' hyperthyroidism and ophthalmopathy. Germline values: CDR1 LNHDA, CDR2 SQIVND (reference sequence). Trimming took off 11 bases at V and 4 bases at J, with 11 bases between the two ends. The length of the CDR3 is 11 residues.

V usage is TRBV19 and J usage is TRBJ1-1; D is unclear. The source of this sequence is a woman aged 25 to 45 with Graves' ophthalmopathy. Material for sequencing was blood. For the CDR3, the DNA is TGTGCCTGTCGGGGAAGCACTGAAGCTTTCTTT. Its protein product is CACRGSTEAFF.